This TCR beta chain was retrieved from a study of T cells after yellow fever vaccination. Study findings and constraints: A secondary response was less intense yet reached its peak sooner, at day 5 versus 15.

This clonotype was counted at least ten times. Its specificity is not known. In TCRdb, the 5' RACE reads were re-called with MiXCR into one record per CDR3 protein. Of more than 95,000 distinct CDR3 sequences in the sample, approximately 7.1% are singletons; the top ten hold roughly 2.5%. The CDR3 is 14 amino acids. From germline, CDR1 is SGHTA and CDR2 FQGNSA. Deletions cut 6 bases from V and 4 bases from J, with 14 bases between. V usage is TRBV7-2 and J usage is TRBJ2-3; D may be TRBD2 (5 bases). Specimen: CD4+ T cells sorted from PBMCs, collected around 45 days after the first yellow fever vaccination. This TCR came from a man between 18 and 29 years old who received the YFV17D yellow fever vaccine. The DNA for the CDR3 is TGTGCCAGCAGTGGGAGATCCTTAGCAGATACGCAGTATTTT. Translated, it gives CASSGRSLADTQYF.